This is a list of T cell receptor beta chains from one sample in a study of blood T cell repertoires in COVID-19. The method was immunoSEQ multiplex PCR; TCRdb's version includes in-frame clones alone and lacks a portion of them. There are some 490,000 clones in the sample; around nine tenths occur only once, and 6.5% to 8.5% lies in the top ten. Sequenced: PBMCs or T cells enriched from blood (not recorded which). These receptors came from a woman aged 60-75 years who had recovered from COVID-19. CDR3s include the opening cysteine and the closing phenylalanine or tryptophan. D genes are given only for firm matches. The size of a clone is reported for some rows only, either as once, few or many, or as a class for expanded clones.

v_call	d_call	clone_size	j_call	cdr3_aa	cdr3_nt
TRBV11-3	NA	NA	TRBJ1-2	CASSPMIQQSLYGYTF	TGTGCCAGCAGCCCCATGATCCAACAGAGCCTCTATGGCTACACCTTC
TRBV4-1	NA	NA	TRBJ1-5	CASSHIQGNQPQHF	TGCGCCAGCAGCCACATTCAGGGGAATCAGCCCCAGCATTTT
TRBV5-1	TRBD1	NA	TRBJ1-1	CASRGTGRTEAFF	TGCGCCAGCAGGGGGACAGGAAGGACTGAAGCTTTCTTT
TRBV10-3	TRBD2	once	TRBJ2-3	CATSGRLAGGQADTQYF	TGTGCCACCTCCGGGCGACTAGCGGGGGGGCAGGCAGATACGCAGTATTTT
TRBV5-8	NA	once	TRBJ1-3	CASSFSLGNTIYF	TGTGCCAGCAGCTTCTCTCTAGGAAACACCATATATTTT
TRBV24-1	NA	NA	TRBJ2-5	CATSDPGTEGTQYF	TGTGCCACCAGTGACCCTGGGACGGAGGGGACCCAGTACTTC
TRBV19	TRBD1	NA	TRBJ2-2	CASIRTGGTGELFF	TGTGCCAGTATAAGGACAGGGGGCACCGGGGAGCTGTTTTTT
TRBV10-2	NA	NA	TRBJ1-6	CASGSVLYNSPLHF	TGCGCCAGCGGTTCGGTCCTTTATAATTCACCCCTCCACTTT
TRBV20-1	NA	NA	TRBJ1-2	CSARDGADYTF	TGCAGTGCTAGAGATGGGGCGGACTACACCTTC
TRBV9	TRBD2	NA	TRBJ2-1	CASSVSGGGADNEQFF	TGTGCCAGCAGCGTGAGTGGCGGGGGGGCCGACAATGAGCAGTTCTTC
TRBV29-1	TRBD1	NA	TRBJ1-1	CSVERGTGGTEAFF	TGCAGCGTTGAACGGGGTACAGGGGGCACTGAAGCTTTCTTT
TRBV6-5	TRBD1	NA	TRBJ2-7	CASSRDSQYEQYF	TGTGCCAGCAGCCGGGACAGCCAGTACGAGCAGTACTTC
TRBV7-9	NA	once	TRBJ1-2	CASSPPERSNYGYTF	TGTGCCAGCAGCCCCCCTGAGAGATCTAACTATGGCTACACCTTC
TRBV10-1	NA	NA	TRBJ2-7	CASSVAGGAEQYF	TGCGCCAGCAGTGTCGCGGGTGGAGCCGAGCAGTACTTC
TRBV2	NA	NA	TRBJ2-3	CASRPDTFSSTDTQYF	TGTGCCAGCAGACCGGACACGTTCTCTAGCACAGATACGCAGTATTTT